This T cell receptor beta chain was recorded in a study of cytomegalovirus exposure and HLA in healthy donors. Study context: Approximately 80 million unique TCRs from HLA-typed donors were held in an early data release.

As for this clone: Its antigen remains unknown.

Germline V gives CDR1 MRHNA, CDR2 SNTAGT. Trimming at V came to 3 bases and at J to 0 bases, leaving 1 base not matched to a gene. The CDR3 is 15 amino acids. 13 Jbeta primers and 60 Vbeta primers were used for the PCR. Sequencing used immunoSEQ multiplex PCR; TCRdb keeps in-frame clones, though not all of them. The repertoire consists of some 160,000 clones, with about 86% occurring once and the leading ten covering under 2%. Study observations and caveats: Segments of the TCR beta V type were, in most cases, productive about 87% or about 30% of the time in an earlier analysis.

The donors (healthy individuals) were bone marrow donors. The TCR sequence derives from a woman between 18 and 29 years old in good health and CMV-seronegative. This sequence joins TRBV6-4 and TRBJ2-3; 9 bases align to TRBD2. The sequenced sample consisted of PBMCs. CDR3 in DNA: TGTGCCAGCAGTGAAAGCGGGGGGAGCACAGATACGCAGTATTTT. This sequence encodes CASSESGGSTDTQYF.